Following are 30 T cell receptor beta chains from one sample sequenced in a study of T cell clonality in common variable immunodeficiency. Using immunoSEQ multiplex PCR, the repertoire was profiled, and TCRdb retains in-frame clones only, with some absent. Sampling found 25,000 to 30,000 clones, none seen once. Findings of the study overall: Common variable immunodeficiency TCR beta sequences reportedly had fewer deletions and N-nucleotide insertions.

Their specific antigens are unknown. The sample taken for sequencing was peripheral blood mononuclear cells. The receptor set was obtained from a human donor with common variable immunodeficiency.

This clone was counted only a few times. Coverage ceases 3 residues before the CDR3 finishes, and the germline J gene fills in the end. The chain is built from TRBV16 and TRBJ2-7; a possible D gene is TRBD1 (5 bases). This CDR3 has 16 amino acids. V shed 0 bases and J shed 0 bases, with 12 bases lying between them. The germline gives CDR1 KGHSY, CDR2 FQNENV. The DNA read from the CDR3 is TGTGCCAGCAGCCAATCGGGCCCGGACATCTCCTACGAG. Translation gives CASSQSGPDISYE. The full CDR3 protein reads CASSQSGPDISYEQYF. Filled out from reference TRBV16 and TRBJ2-7, the complete variable domain reads GEEVAQTPKHLVRGEGQKAKLYCAPIKGHSYVFWYQQVLKNEFKFLISFQNENVFDETGMPKERFSAKCLPNSPCSLEIQATKLEDSAVYFCASSQSGPDISYEQYFGPGTRLTVT.

About this clone itself: With the read ending 3 residues before the CDR3 end, the germline J gene is used to fill in that end. The chain is built from TRBV19 and TRBJ2-3, with D uncertain. The V and J ends lost 3 bases and 1 base respectively, with 8 bases between them. The CDR3 length is 14 residues. Germline CDR1 and CDR2: LNHDA and SQIVND (reference sequence). The CDR3 protein is CASSILLRTDTQYF. The sequenced part of the CDR3 DNA is TGTGCCAGTAGTATCCTCCTTCGCACAGATACG.

This clone was counted only a few times. The DNA ends 3 residues before the CDR3 does, and the rest of the CDR3 is filled in from the germline J gene. The chain uses TRBV7-2 and TRBJ1-5; D possibly corresponds to TRBD1 (6 bases). V lost 6 bases, J lost 7 bases, and 19 bases lay in between. The CDR3 consists of 15 residues. Germline CDR1 reads SGHTA; CDR2 reads FQGNSA. The CDR3 sequence is CASSPDGGRSQPQHF. The sequenced CDR3 bases are TGTGCCAGCAGTCCAGACGGGGGGCGGTCGCAGCCC.

With respect to this clone: The CDR3 end is not reached by the read, which stops 3 residues before it; the germline J gene fills it in. This rearrangement joins TRBV7-8 to TRBJ1-6, with D unresolved. V gave up 3 bases and J gave up 8 bases, with 11 bases separating them. CDR3 length: 14 amino acids. Germline V gives CDR1 SGHVS, CDR2 FQNEAQ. The sequenced CDR3 bases are TGTGCCAGCAGCTTGCTAGAAGGATATTCACCC. Translated, it gives CASSLLEGYSP. The entire CDR3 sequence reads CASSLLEGYSPLHF.

Ten or more counts support this clone. The read comes to an end 3 residues before the CDR3 does, leaving the germline J gene to fill in the end. The rearrangement links TRBV20-1 to TRBJ1-6, with TRBD1 matching over 9 bases. The CDR3 totals 15 residues. CDR1 and CDR2 (germline): DFQATT, SNEGSKA (reference sequence). V trimming: 5 bases; J trimming: 5 bases; junction bases outside the gene matches: 7. The DNA read from the CDR3 is TGCAGTGCTGACCAGGGACAGGGCAATAATTCACCC. Protein product: CSADQGQGNNSP. The full CDR3 protein reads CSADQGQGNNSPLHF.

In its sample, this clone was seen a few times. This CDR3 reads CASSPTSGGQETQYF. The CDR3 DNA, read in part, is TGTGCCAGCTCACCGACTAGCGGGGGGCAAGAGACC. The chain has TRBV18 and TRBJ2-5; 13 bases fit TRBD2. The sequenced fragment ends 3 residues before the CDR3 boundary, so the rest is inferred from the germline J gene. Losses at the gene ends were 3 bases for V and 2 bases for J; bases not matched to a gene: 0. Germline V gives CDR1 KGHSH, CDR2 LQKENI. CDR3 length: 15 residues.

This clone showed up many times. The read falls 3 residues short of the CDR3 end, and the missing part is taken from the germline J gene. The V and J genes are TRBV7-6 and TRBJ1-1; D perhaps matches TRBD1 (5 bases). V shed 3 bases and J shed 0 bases, with 11 bases lying between them. The CDR3 has 15 amino acids. Germline V CDR1 and CDR2: SGHVS, FNYEAQ. The CDR3 DNA, read in part, is TGTGCCAGCAGCTTGGGGCAGAGCATGAACACTGAA. This encodes CASSLGQSMNTE. In full, the CDR3 reads CASSLGQSMNTEAFF.

The table lists this clone with many counts. One end of the junction does not line up with germline, which may come from a read error. The CDR3 is cut off 3 residues early in the read; its end comes from the germline J gene. This chain joins TRBV4-2 and TRBJ1-2, with D perhaps TRBD1 (6 bases). This CDR3 comprises 15 residues. Per the germline V gene, CDR1 is LGHNA and CDR2 is YNFKEQ. The CDR3 loop reads CASSQAKGGFSGYTF. Partial CDR3 DNA: TGCGCCAGCAGCCAGGCCAAGGGGGGGTTTAGTGGC.

With regard to this clone: The read is 3 residues too short to cover the CDR3 end, so that end is filled in from the germline J gene. V and J are TRBV18 and TRBJ2-7; tentative D call: TRBD1 (5 bases). CDR3 length: 13 residues. CDR1 and CDR2 from the germline V gene are KGHSH and LQKENI. Trimming cost V 3 bases and J 2 bases, with 8 bases left between them. CDR3 DNA, as far as it was read: TGTGCCAGCTCACCGAGACAGACCTACGAG. It yields the protein CASSPRQTYE. The whole CDR3 is CASSPRQTYEQYF.

This clone has a handful of counts. Read coverage stops 3 residues before the CDR3 terminus; the germline J gene supplies the remainder. The rearrangement joins TRBV18 to TRBJ1-2; TRBD1 matches 7 bases. Germline loops: CDR1 KGHSH, CDR2 LQKENI. CDR3 length: 16 amino acids. V gave up 0 bases and J gave up 1 base; unmatched junction bases: 5. CDR3 bases read: TGTGCCAGCTCACCACCGATGGCAGGGGGTAACTATGGC. It yields the protein CASSPPMAGGNYG. The whole CDR3 is CASSPPMAGGNYGYTF.

This clone has at least ten counts. The CDR3 end is not reached by the read, which stops 3 residues before it; the germline J gene fills it in. The gene calls are TRBV7-3 and TRBJ2-1; D may be TRBD1 (6 bases). Trimming removed 1 base from V and 7 bases from J, with 11 bases in between. The CDR3 length is 14 residues. CDR1 and CDR2 from the germline V gene are SGHTA and FQGTGA. The CDR3: CASSLRGLSNEQFF. The part of the CDR3 DNA that was read is TGTGCCAGCAGCTTAAGGGGGCTGTCGAATGAG.

This clone has more than one count but fewer than ten. The CDR3 is cut off 3 residues early in the read; its end comes from the germline J gene. The rearrangement joins TRBV19 to TRBJ2-6; maybe TRBD1 (5 bases). This CDR3 contains 21 residues. V was pared by 5 bases and J by 0 bases, with 26 bases between. Germline-derived CDR1 and CDR2 are LNHDA and SQIVND (reference sequence). CDR3 sequence: CASSGWGREDGFYSGANVLTF. The DNA read from the CDR3 is TGTGCCAGTAGTGGGTGGGGCAGGGAAGACGGATTCTACTCTGGGGCCAACGTC.

In regard to this clone: Read sequence stops 3 residues before the CDR3 end, and the germline J gene provides the missing end. The V gene is TRBV5-1, the J gene TRBJ2-5, with D possibly TRBD2 on 7 matching bases. The length of the CDR3 is 16 residues. Germline V gene lookup returns CDR1 SGHRS and CDR2 YFSETQ. Between the trimmed V and J ends, which lost 4 bases and 5 bases, there was a span of 21 bases. Incomplete CDR3 DNA: TGCGCCAGCAGCCCCGTCCCTGGGGGGGGCTGGGAGACC. Translation: CASSPVPGGGWET. The full CDR3 reads CASSPVPGGGWETQYF.

This clone was picked up a small number of times. With the read ending 3 residues before the CDR3 end, the germline J gene is used to fill in that end. The chain carries TRBV7-6 and TRBJ2-2; TRBD2 aligns across 8 bases. J lost 1 base, V lost 1 base, and 2 bases had no gene match. In germline, CDR1 is SGHVS, CDR2 FNYEAQ. The CDR3 runs to 16 residues. The sequenced part of the CDR3 DNA is TGTGCCAGCAGCTTAGAAAGCGGGGGGAACACCGGGGAG. It specifies CASSLESGGNTGE. The entire CDR3 protein is CASSLESGGNTGELFF.

This clone has just a few counts. The read terminates 3 residues ahead of where the CDR3 ends, so the germline J gene completes it. The chain couples TRBV7-9 to TRBJ2-7; 10 bases line up with TRBD1. The CDR3 sequence is 14 residues long. V shed 5 bases and J 3 bases; nucleotides not matched to a gene: 4. Germline V CDR1 and CDR2: SEHNR, FQNEAQ (reference sequence). The sequenced CDR3 bases are TGTGCCAGCAGCCGGAGGACAGGGGGCTACGAG. Amino acid sequence: CASSRRTGGYE. The whole CDR3 reads CASSRRTGGYEQYF.

Of note for this clone: The read falls 3 residues short of the CDR3 end, and the missing part is taken from the germline J gene. The chain couples TRBV18 to TRBJ1-3; D is unresolved. Germline-derived CDR1 and CDR2 are KGHSH and LQKENI. Trimming cost V 5 bases and J 0 bases, with 8 bases left between them. The CDR3 sequence is 14 residues long. The covered CDR3 bases are TGTGCCAGCTCAGCGGGGAACTCTGGAAACACC. It translates to CASSAGNSGNT. The complete CDR3 sequence is CASSAGNSGNTIYF.

Points on this clone: The sequenced fragment ends 3 residues before the CDR3 boundary, so the rest is inferred from the germline J gene. The V call is TRBV2, the J call TRBJ1-5; D call uncertain. This CDR3 is 15 amino acids long. V shed 1 base and J shed 1 base, with 8 bases lying between them. Germline values: CDR1 SNHLY, CDR2 FYNNEI. This CDR3 is CASSEGRVSNQPQHF. CDR3 DNA (partial): TGTGCCAGCAGTGAAGGAAGGGTAAGCAATCAGCCC.

This clone came up many times. The read falls 3 residues short of the CDR3 end, and the missing part is taken from the germline J gene. The chain is built from TRBV7-3 and TRBJ2-3; 11 nucleotides line up with TRBD2. Trimming at V came to 8 bases and at J to 5 bases, leaving 9 bases not matched to a gene. From germline, CDR1 is SGHTA and CDR2 FQGTGA. The CDR3 is 15 residues long. The CDR3 spells CASSRLAGGVDTQYF. The covered CDR3 bases are TGTGCCAGCTCTCGTCTAGCGGGGGGTGTAGATACG.

This clone was picked up a small number of times. The DNA ends 3 residues before the CDR3 does, and the rest of the CDR3 is filled in from the germline J gene. The rearrangement uses TRBV7-8 and TRBJ2-7; D might be TRBD1 (5 bases). The germline V gene encodes CDR1 SGHVS and CDR2 FQNEAQ. V was clipped by 2 bases and J by 0 bases, with 8 bases between them. This CDR3 has 14 amino acids. The CDR3 bases that were read are TGTGCCAGCAGCTTACAGGGTCCCTCCTACGAG. It specifies CASSLQGPSYE. The complete CDR3 protein is CASSLQGPSYEQYF.

This clone was counted many times. The part of the CDR3 DNA that was read is TGTGCCAGCAGCTCTAGGACAGGGTCGATCGAG. This translates into CASSSRTGSIE. The entire CDR3 protein is CASSSRTGSIEQYF. This chain connects TRBV5-4 to TRBJ2-7, with TRBD1 identical over 8 bases. The CDR3 goes on 3 residues after the read ends, and that part is filled in from the germline J gene. Per the germline V gene, CDR1 is SGHNT and CDR2 is YYREEE (reference sequence). J gave up 6 bases and V 3 bases, and 8 bases lay outside the gene matches. CDR3 size: 14 residues.

This clone was found many times. The read comes to an end 3 residues before the CDR3 does, leaving the germline J gene to fill in the end. This chain uses TRBV7-8 with TRBJ1-3; the D gene is possibly TRBD1 (5 bases). The CDR3 length is 16 residues. Germline CDR1 reads SGHVS; CDR2 reads FQNEAQ. Trimming pared 3 bases from V and 4 bases from J, leaving 16 bases between. Incomplete CDR3 DNA: TGTGCCAGCAGCTTTGGAGAGGGGAGCTCGGGAAACACC. Translation gives CASSFGEGSSGNT. The whole CDR3 is CASSFGEGSSGNTIYF.

This clone was observed at least ten times. The CDR3 end falls 3 residues outside the read, so it is completed with the germline J gene. The sample holds other DNA sequences that translate to the same CDR3. The chain links TRBV20-1 to TRBJ2-5, with TRBD1 matching over 7 bases. Germline trimming cut 4 bases from V and 7 bases from J; bases unmatched to any gene: 6. This CDR3 contains 12 residues. Germline CDR1 and CDR2: DFQATT and SNEGSKA (reference sequence). Incomplete CDR3 DNA: TGCAGTGCTACTGGGACAGAGGTGACC. Its translation: CSATGTEVT. In full, the CDR3 reads CSATGTEVTQYF.

In its sample, this clone ranks as medium-sized. The observed sequence ends 3 residues before the CDR3 terminus, with the missing tail filled in from the germline J gene. The rearrangement joins TRBV19 to TRBJ1-2, with 7 bases matching TRBD1. Germline trimming cut 11 bases from V and 2 bases from J; bases unmatched to any gene: 8. Germline lookup yields CDR1 LNHDA and CDR2 SQIVND (reference sequence). The CDR3 is 13 amino acids. This CDR3 reads CAVKDRSNYGYTF. Partial CDR3 DNA: TGTGCCGTCAAGGACAGGTCGAACTATGGC.

This clone has a count of ten or more. The read gets to within 3 residues of the CDR3 end, and the germline J gene fills in the rest. J is TRBJ2-4 and V is TRBV5-1; D might be TRBD1 (6 bases). The germline V gene has CDR1 SGHRS and CDR2 YFSETQ. The CDR3 is made up of 20 amino acids. Trimming left V 3 bases short and J 1 base short, with 26 bases between. The CDR3: CASSYQKTGPVIWAKNIQYF. The covered CDR3 bases are TGCGCCAGCAGCTACCAAAAGACAGGCCCAGTAATCTGGGCCAAAAACATT.

In this sample, this clone turned up a few times. The CDR3 end lies 3 residues beyond the end of the read and is filled in from the germline J gene. The chain carries TRBV6-2 or TRBV6-3 and TRBJ2-3; D unresolved. CDR3 length: 16 amino acids. Trimming pared 8 bases from V and 6 bases from J, leaving 24 bases between. The germline V gene has CDR1 MNHEY and CDR2 SVGEGT. CDR3 amino acids: CASLSRGASSPDTQYF. The covered CDR3 bases are TGTGCCAGCCTCTCCCGCGGAGCTAGTTCCCCCGATACG.

This clone was detected many times. The read halts 3 residues ahead of the CDR3 end, with the missing end drawn from the germline J gene. The chain is built from TRBV20-1 and TRBJ2-7; the match to TRBD1 covers 7 bases. Germline lookup yields CDR1 DFQATT and CDR2 SNEGSKA (reference sequence). This CDR3 is built from 14 residues. V trimming: 2 bases; J trimming: 4 bases; junction bases outside the gene matches: 8. The CDR3 sequence is CSARPKTGWYEQYF. The sequenced CDR3 bases are TGCAGTGCTAGACCAAAGACAGGGTGGTACGAG.

This clone came up many times. Read sequence stops 3 residues before the CDR3 end, and the germline J gene provides the missing end. The V call is TRBV7-3, the J call TRBJ1-6, with 7 bases lining up with TRBD1. Germline V lookup: CDR1 SGHTA, CDR2 FQGTGA. After removal of 5 bases from V and 10 bases from J, the junction contained 11 bases not matched to a gene. CDR3 length: 15 residues. The sequenced CDR3 bases are TGTGCCAGCAGCCCTAGGGACAGAACCAGGTCACCC. This translates into CASSPRDRTRSP. The CDR3 reads in full as CASSPRDRTRSPLHF.

This clone was observed at least ten times. The DNA ends 3 residues before the CDR3 does, and the rest of the CDR3 is filled in from the germline J gene. The rearrangement links TRBV5-1 to TRBJ1-4, with a weak D call TRBD1 (6 bases). V lost 5 bases and J 0 bases, leaving 29 bases between the germline ends. This CDR3 comprises 21 residues. Germline CDR1 reads SGHRS; CDR2 reads YFSETQ. The covered CDR3 bases are TGCGCCAGCAGAAGGTTCCCGCCGTTGGGGGCGAGCCTTGCAACTAATGAAAAA. Protein product: CASRRFPPLGASLATNEK. From start to end, the CDR3 is CASRRFPPLGASLATNEKLFF.

With regard to this clone: Read coverage stops 3 residues before the CDR3 terminus; the germline J gene supplies the remainder. The J gene is TRBJ1-2, the V gene TRBV19; 7 bases line up with TRBD1. CDR1 is LNHDA and CDR2 is SQIVND in the germline V gene (reference sequence). J lost 0 bases, V lost 5 bases, and 12 bases had no gene match. The length of the CDR3 is 17 residues. CDR3 DNA (partial): TGTGCCAGTAGTCCAGAGCGAACAGGGGAAGCTAACTATGGC. It codes for CASSPERTGEANYG. The whole CDR3 region reads CASSPERTGEANYGYTF.

As to this clone: The read terminates 3 residues before the CDR3 end, so the remaining end is supplied by the germline J gene. The chain joins TRBV10-3 to TRBJ1-6; D perhaps matches TRBD1 (5 bases). Deletions cut 4 bases from V and 10 bases from J, with 11 bases between. The length of the CDR3 is 13 residues. In germline, CDR1 is ENHRY, CDR2 SYGVKD. The CDR3 reads CAISVRGDSPLHF. The CDR3 bases that were read are TGTGCCATCAGTGTTAGGGGTGACTCACCC.